What follows are 24 T cell receptor beta chains derived from one specimen sequenced in a study of Ad26.COV2.S vaccination and SARS-CoV-2 variants (dated by TCRdb to the early 2020s). Receptor libraries were prepared by the immunoSEQ multiplex PCR assay. This is the immuneACCESS table as TCRdb keeps it, with only in-frame sequences that have V and J called. A part of the clones is gone; compared with another copy, unresolved V genes explain less than half, and the rest is unexplained. Across this sample there are around 380,000 clones, with 80% to 90% seen only once. The ten top clones hold 3% to 4.5% of the sample. Explained via the paper, the treatment or condition label denotes: around 19 received Ad26.COV2.S at low or high dose, single or two shots; roughly five received placebo; per-sample allocation not given. Repertoires of vaccine and placebo recipients were sequenced from samples collected on day 63 after the first injection.

This material consisted of peripheral blood, taken in a trial of Ad26.COV2.S vaccine versus placebo. Receptors originate from a person between 18 and 65 years old who received the Ad26.COV2.S COVID-19 vaccine or a placebo.

This chain connects TRBV6-6 to TRBJ1-5, with 9 bases that match TRBD1. The CDR3 is 15 amino acids. The germline gives CDR1 MNHNY, CDR2 SVGAGI (reference sequence). V lost 6 bases and J lost 5; bases outside the gene matches: 8. The CDR3: CASREDRTGDQPQHF. The DNA for the CDR3 is TGTGCCAGCAGAGAGGACCGGACAGGGGATCAGCCCCAGCATTTT.

In this sample, this clone turned up once. This rearrangement joins TRBV12-5 to TRBJ1-5, with 8 bases that match TRBD1. The CDR3 length is 19 residues. With 6 bases clipped from V and 8 bases from J, the junction kept 24 bases outside the gene matches. CDR1 LGHNT and CDR2 FRNRAP come from the germline V gene. CDR3 DNA: TGTGCTAGTGGACGCTACGGACAGGGCGACCGGGGCAGAGGGGAGCCCCAGCATTTT. Translating gives CASGRYGQGDRGRGEPQHF. The variable domain in full, with the rest retrieved from reference TRBV12-5 and TRBJ1-5, is DARVTQTPRHKVTEMGQEVTMRCQPILGHNTVFWYRQTMMQGLELLAYFRNRAPLDDSGMPKDRFSAEMPDATLATLKIQPSEPRDSAVYFCASGRYGQGDRGRGEPQHFGDGTRLSIL.

The V and J genes are TRBV3-1 (or the pseudogene TRBV3-2) and TRBJ1-2; D unclear. The germline CDR1 and CDR2 sequences are LGHDT and YNNKEL (reference sequence). There are 14 residues in the CDR3. Trimming stripped 5 bases from V and 8 bases from J, with 18 bases between. In DNA form, the CDR3 reads TGTGCCAGCAGCTTAGGAAGTACTCGGTGGGGCTACACCTTC. Translating it yields CASSLGSTRWGYTF.

The genes are TRBV18 and TRBJ1-3, with D possibly TRBD1 on 5 matching bases. This CDR3 is 18 amino acids long. Trimming cost V 3 bases and J 0 bases, with 18 bases left between them. Germline-derived CDR1 and CDR2 are KGHSH and LQKENI. The CDR3 nucleotides read TGTGCCAGCTCACCGATGAGGGGATCGGACGGCTCTGGAAACACCATATATTTT. This codes for CASSPMRGSDGSGNTIYF.

The chain combines TRBV30 with TRBJ1-4; D is unclear. The CDR3 sequence is 14 residues long. V was pared by 0 bases and J by 2 bases, with 7 bases between. Germline assignment: CDR1 GTSNPN and CDR2 SVGIG (reference sequence). CDR3 DNA sequence: TGTGCCTGGAGTGTACGGAAGACTAATGAAAAACTGTTTTTT. Its translation is CAWSVRKTNEKLFF.

V gene TRBV20-1 combines with J gene TRBJ2-1; 8 bases map to TRBD1. The CDR3 is made up of 11 amino acids. Germline assignment: CDR1 DFQATT and CDR2 SNEGSKA (reference sequence). The CDR3 region has the DNA TGCAGGCCAACAGGGGGCAATGAGCAGTTCTTC. Its translation: CRPTGGNEQFF.

The chain couples TRBV7-9 to TRBJ1-2, with TRBD1 as a possible D gene (5 bases). The CDR3 spans 14 residues. Trimming took off 4 bases at V and 7 bases at J, with 16 bases between the two ends. Germline loops: CDR1 SEHNR, CDR2 FQNEAQ (reference sequence). The CDR3 here is CASSSTASLFGYTF. CDR3 coding DNA: TGTGCCAGCAGCTCGACAGCTTCCCTATTTGGCTACACCTTC.

The chain carries TRBV3-1 (or the pseudogene TRBV3-2) and TRBJ1-1; D call uncertain. The germline gives CDR1 LGHDT, CDR2 YNNKEL (reference sequence). The CDR3 runs to 14 residues. V lost 3 bases to trimming and J lost 4 bases, with 12 bases between them. Here the CDR3 DNA reads TGTGCCAGCAGCCACCAAGGGATGGGCACTGAAGCTTTCTTT. Amino acid sequence: CASSHQGMGTEAFF.

The rearrangement uses TRBV12-3 or TRBV12-4 and TRBJ1-1; D call uncertain. The length of the CDR3 is 13 residues. Trimming pared 3 bases from V and 0 bases from J, leaving 5 bases between. DNA of the CDR3: TGTGCCAGCAGTTTTAGGGTGAACACTGAAGCTTTCTTT. Its translation: CASSFRVNTEAFF.

V gene TRBV7-8 combines with J gene TRBJ2-5; 9 bases map to TRBD2. J was trimmed by 1 base and V by 6 bases; bases with no gene match: 6. The CDR3 totals 15 residues. Germline V CDR1 and CDR2: SGHVS, FQNEAQ. The CDR3 DNA sequence: TGTGCCAGCAGTTCTAGCGGGAATTCCCAAGAGACCCAGTACTTC. Protein sequence: CASSSSGNSQETQYF. The variable domain in full, with the rest retrieved from reference TRBV7-8 and TRBJ2-5, is GAGVSQSPRYKVAKRGQDVALRCDPISGHVSLFWYQQALGQGPEFLTYFQNEAQLDKSGLPSDRFFAERPEGSVSTLKIQRTQQEDSAVYLCASSSSGNSQETQYFGPGTRLLVL.

V is TRBV4-1 and J is TRBJ1-1; no firm D call. The CDR3 spans 14 residues. The germline gives CDR1 MGHRA, CDR2 YSYEKL. V was clipped by 4 bases and J by 2 bases, with 11 bases between them. The CDR3 loop reads CASSPPPGNTEAFF. The CDR3 DNA is TGCGCCAGCAGCCCGCCCCCGGGAAACACTGAAGCTTTCTTT.

The CDR3 DNA sequence: TGTGCCAGCAGAGGACTAGCGGGGGATAGGAATGAGCAGTTCTTC. Its translation: CASRGLAGDRNEQFF. The rearrangement links TRBV2 to TRBJ2-1; TRBD2 agrees at 13 bases. CDR1 and CDR2 from the germline V gene are SNHLY and FYNNEI. V lost 6 bases, J lost 7 bases, and 6 bases stayed unmatched. The CDR3 contains 15 residues. Based on the CDR3 plus reference TRBV2 and TRBJ2-1, the full variable domain is EPEVTQTPSHQVTQMGQEVILRCVPISNHLYFYWYRQILGQKVEFLVSFYNNEISEKSEIFDDQFSVERPDGSNFTLKIRSTKLEDSAMYFCASRGLAGDRNEQFFGPGTRLTVL.

This chain links TRBV4-1 with TRBJ2-7; D is unclear. With 1 base removed from V and 2 bases from J, the gap between germline ends came to 9 bases. This CDR3 is 14 amino acids long. The germline CDR1 and CDR2 sequences are MGHRA and YSYEKL. The CDR3 is CASSQGKGTYEQYF. The CDR3 DNA is TGCGCCAGCAGCCAAGGAAAGGGAACCTACGAGCAGTACTTC.

V and J are TRBV19 and TRBJ2-3; 9 nucleotides agree with TRBD2. Trimming cost V 3 bases and J 3 bases; bases outside gene matches: 7. This CDR3 contains 16 residues. CDR1 is LNHDA, CDR2 SQIVND, per germline (reference sequence). CDR3 bases: TGTGCCAGTAGTATTGGCGGCGGGGGGGTAACAGATACGCAGTATTTT. Its translation: CASSIGGGGVTDTQYF.

This clone was found once. The chain joins TRBV5-4 to TRBJ1-1; weak D call: TRBD1 (5 bases). The CDR3 is 15 residues long. Germline-derived CDR1 and CDR2 are SGHNT and YYREEE (reference sequence). Trimming removed 4 bases at V and 7 bases at J, with 20 bases between. The CDR3 loop is CASSAAGKASFEAFF. The CDR3 DNA is TGTGCCAGCAGCGCCGCAGGGAAGGCTAGCTTTGAAGCTTTCTTT.

The chain has TRBV7-2 and TRBJ1-5; 7 bases are shared with TRBD1. The CDR3 totals 13 residues. After removal of 3 bases from V and 6 bases from J, the junction contained 2 bases not matched to a gene. Germline V CDR1 and CDR2: SGHTA, FQGNSA. The DNA of the CDR3 is TGTGCCAGCAGCTTTTCAGGGGGTCAGCCCCAGCATTTT. It specifies CASSFSGGQPQHF.

This sequence joins TRBV4-3 and TRBJ1-2; unclear D gene. The V end was cut by 2 bases, the J end by 2 bases, with 24 bases between. This CDR3 is built from 19 residues. Per the germline V gene, CDR1 is LGHNA and CDR2 is YSLEER. The CDR3 DNA reads as TGCGCCAGCAGCCAACACCCTAAAGCGGGCTACAAACCCAACTATGGCTACACCTTC. Residues: CASSQHPKAGYKPNYGYTF.

V is TRBV19 and J is TRBJ2-2, with a possible D match to TRBD2 (6 bases). CDR1 is LNHDA, CDR2 SQIVND, per germline (reference sequence). Between the trimmed V and J ends, which lost 11 bases and 6 bases, there was a span of 16 bases. This CDR3 contains 13 residues. CDR3 bases: TGTGCCCCCGGGACTTACTACCCCGGGGAGCTGTTTTTT. Protein sequence: CAPGTYYPGELFF. Combining the CDR3 with reference TRBV19 and TRBJ2-2 gives the whole variable domain DGGITQSPKYLFRKEGQNVTLSCEQNLNHDAMYWYRQDPGQGLRLIYYSQIVNDFQKGDIAEGYSVSREKKESFPLTVTSAQKNPTAFYLCAPGTYYPGELFFGEGSRLTVL.

The rearrangement links TRBV6-5 to TRBJ2-4, with a weak D call TRBD1 (6 bases). This CDR3 has 15 amino acids. Germline CDR1 and CDR2: MNHEY and SVGAGI. V was clipped by 5 bases and J by 5 bases, with 16 bases between them. The DNA for the CDR3 is TGTGCCAGCAGTCTAGGACAGCTGGGGGAAAACATTCAGTACTTC. Residues: CASSLGQLGENIQYF.

This rearrangement joins TRBV6-5 to TRBJ2-1; TRBD2 is a possible D gene (6 bases). Germline V lookup: CDR1 MNHEY, CDR2 SVGAGI. The CDR3 runs to 14 residues. V lost 0 bases and J lost 7, with 10 bases in between. The CDR3 coding sequence is TGTGCCAGCAGTTACTCGGGACTGAGGAATGAGCAGTTCTTC. Residues: CASSYSGLRNEQFF.

V is TRBV2 and J is TRBJ2-1, with no clear D. V dropped 4 bases and J dropped 8 bases, with 12 bases sitting between them. The CDR3 consists of 13 residues. CDR1 is SNHLY, CDR2 FYNNEI, per germline. CDR3 residues: CASSVVVLDEQFF. The CDR3 DNA follows: TGTGCCAGCAGTGTTGTTGTCCTCGATGAGCAGTTCTTC.

As DNA, the CDR3 is TGTGCCATCAGTGCGGAAAGCAATCAGCCCCAGCATTTT. Amino acids: CAISAESNQPQHF. The V and J genes are TRBV10-3 and TRBJ1-5; D is unclear. The ends were cut back, 4 bases at V and 1 base at J, with 5 bases in the middle. Germline V gene sequence: CDR1 ENHRY, CDR2 SYGVKD. The CDR3 length is 13 residues.

The genes are TRBV6-6 and TRBJ1-1; 7 nucleotides align to TRBD1. This CDR3 spans 13 amino acids. With 4 bases clipped from V and 12 bases from J, the junction kept 11 bases outside the gene matches. Germline V gives CDR1 MNHNY, CDR2 SVGAGI (reference sequence). The CDR3 DNA follows: TGTGCCAGCAGTTCCACCAGACAGGGCGAGACTTTCTTT. Protein: CASSSTRQGETFF.

The chain employs TRBV5-6 and TRBJ1-1; TRBD1 matches 7 bases. J lost 0 bases, V lost 0 bases, and 2 bases had no gene match. Germline CDR1 SGHDT, CDR2 YYEEEE. The CDR3 runs 15 residues. In nucleotides, the CDR3 is TGTGCCAGCAGCTTGGCCGGGACAGTGAACACTGAAGCTTTCTTT. Protein product: CASSLAGTVNTEAFF.